Listed below are T cell receptor beta chains from one sample, sequenced in a study of OX40 agonist ivuxolimab in advanced cancers. Libraries were prepared by immunoSEQ multiplex PCR; TCRdb keeps only in-frame clonotypes and omits some of them. Of under 75,000 clones in the sample, 81% were seen once. Source: CD4+ or CD8+ T cells sorted from blood, taken in a trial of the OX40 agonist ivuxolimab. These receptors were taken from an adult with an advanced solid tumor such as melanoma, head and neck, liver or kidney cancer. The CDR3 runs from the conserved cysteine through the conserved F or W. D genes are given only for firm matches. A row's size may be missing; if present it is once, few, many or a size class.

CDR3 length,J gene,clone size,V gene,D gene,CDR3 protein,CDR3 DNA
15,TRBJ1-6,NA,TRBV18,TRBD1,CASSPRTGSVGPLHF,TGTGCCAGCTCACCACGGACAGGGTCGGTTGGGCCCCTCCACTTT
14,TRBJ2-7,NA,TRBV7-8,NA,CASSPVEVIHEQYF,TGTGCCAGCAGCCCCGTAGAGGTGATACACGAGCAGTACTTC
14,TRBJ2-7,once,TRBV19,NA,CASSRPGGTYEQYF,TGTGCCAGTTCCCGCCCGGGGGGCACCTACGAGCAGTACTTC
13,TRBJ1-5,NA,TRBV19,TRBD1,CASSGGGNQPQHF,TGTGCCAGCTCAGGGGGAGGCAATCAGCCCCAGCATTTT
16,TRBJ2-3,NA,TRBV5-1,NA,CASSTGTMAGTDTQYF,TGCGCCAGCAGCACCGGGACAATGGCGGGCACAGATACGCAGTATTTT
15,TRBJ2-5,NA,TRBV9,TRBD1,CASSVWDRSQETQYF,TGTGCCAGCAGCGTATGGGACAGGAGCCAAGAGACCCAGTACTTC
14,TRBJ1-1,NA,TRBV7-6,NA,CASSPRRGNTEAFF,TGTGCCAGCAGCCCCCGCAGGGGAAACACTGAAGCTTTCTTT
11,TRBJ2-1,NA,TRBV20-1,NA,CSAVSRVEQFF,TGCAGTGCCGTTTCCCGGGTTGAGCAGTTCTTC
13,TRBJ2-3,NA,TRBV18,NA,CASSPPETDTQYF,TGTGCCAGCTCACCGCCAGAAACAGATACGCAGTATTTT
15,TRBJ1-1,NA,TRBV15,NA,CATSRGSNADTEAFF,TGTGCCACCAGCAGAGGGTCCAACGCAGACACTGAAGCTTTCTTT
15,TRBJ1-2,NA,TRBV7-9,TRBD1,CASNSIGTALGGHTF,TGTGCCAGCAACTCCATTGGGACAGCTCTCGGTGGCCACACCTTC
19,TRBJ2-3,once,TRBV5-1,TRBD2,CASSSPLRQAGGSTDTQYF,TGCGCCAGCAGCTCCCCCCTGCGTCAGGCGGGGGGGAGCACAGATACGCAGTATTTT
14,TRBJ2-1,NA,TRBV4-2,NA,CASSQDGLRDEQFF,TGTGCCAGCAGCCAAGATGGACTCCGCGATGAGCAGTTCTTC
16,TRBJ1-6,NA,TRBV13,TRBD1,CASSTPGTGGDSPLHF,TGTGCCAGCAGCACCCCCGGGACAGGGGGGGATTCACCCCTCCACTTT
15,TRBJ2-1,NA,TRBV2,TRBD2,CASSRSGGVYNEQFF,TGTGCCAGCAGTAGGTCCGGGGGGGTCTACAATGAGCAGTTCTTC
16,TRBJ2-7,NA,TRBV5-1,NA,CASSLDGLLKGLEQYF,TGCGCCAGCAGCTTGGATGGCCTCCTTAAGGGGCTTGAGCAGTACTTC
13,TRBJ2-7,NA,TRBV7-8,NA,CASSVGRIYEQYF,TGTGCCAGCAGCGTCGGACGGATCTACGAGCAGTACTTC